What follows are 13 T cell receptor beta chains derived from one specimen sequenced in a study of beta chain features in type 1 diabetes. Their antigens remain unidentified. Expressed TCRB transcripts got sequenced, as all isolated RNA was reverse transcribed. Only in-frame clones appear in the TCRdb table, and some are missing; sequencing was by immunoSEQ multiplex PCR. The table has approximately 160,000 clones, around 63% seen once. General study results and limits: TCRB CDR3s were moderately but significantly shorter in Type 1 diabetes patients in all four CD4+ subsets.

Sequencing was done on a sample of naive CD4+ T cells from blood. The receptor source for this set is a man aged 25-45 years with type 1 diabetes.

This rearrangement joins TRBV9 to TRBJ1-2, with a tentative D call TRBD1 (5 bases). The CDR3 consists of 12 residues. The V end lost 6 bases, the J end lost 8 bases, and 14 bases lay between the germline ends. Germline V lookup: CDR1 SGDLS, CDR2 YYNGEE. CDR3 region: CASTNPGTGYTF. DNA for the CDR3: TGTGCCAGCACCAATCCAGGGACCGGCTACACCTTC.

CDR3 DNA: TGCGCCAGCAGAGAAAGGTCCTGTTACAGGGTTAGCAATGGCTACACCTTC. Translating gives CASRERSCYRVSNGYTF. The J gene is TRBJ1-2, the V gene TRBV23-1; tentative D call: TRBD1 (6 bases). TRBV23-1 carries the ORF label, with uncertain function. The CDR3 loop spans 17 amino acids. The germline V and J ends were trimmed by 6 bases and 6 bases, with 26 bases remaining between them.

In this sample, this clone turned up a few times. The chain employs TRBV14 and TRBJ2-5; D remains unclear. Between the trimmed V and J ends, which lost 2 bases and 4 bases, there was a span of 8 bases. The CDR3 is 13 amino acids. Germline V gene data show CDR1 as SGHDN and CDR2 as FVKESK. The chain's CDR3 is CASSQIMRETQYF. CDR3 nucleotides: TGTGCCAGCAGCCAAATAATGAGAGAGACCCAGTACTTC.

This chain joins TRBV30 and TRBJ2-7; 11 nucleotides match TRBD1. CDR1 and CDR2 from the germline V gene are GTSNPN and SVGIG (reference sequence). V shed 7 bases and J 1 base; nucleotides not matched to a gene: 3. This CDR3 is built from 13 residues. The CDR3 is CALGTGGSYEQYF. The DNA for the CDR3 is TGTGCCTTGGGGACAGGGGGTTCCTACGAGCAGTACTTC. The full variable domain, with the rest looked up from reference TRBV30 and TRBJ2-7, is SQTIHQWPATLVQPVGSPLSLECTVEGTSNPNLYWYRQAAGRGLQLLFYSVGIGQISSEVPQNLSASRPQDRQFILSSKKLLLSDSGFYLCALGTGGSYEQYFGPGTRLTVT.

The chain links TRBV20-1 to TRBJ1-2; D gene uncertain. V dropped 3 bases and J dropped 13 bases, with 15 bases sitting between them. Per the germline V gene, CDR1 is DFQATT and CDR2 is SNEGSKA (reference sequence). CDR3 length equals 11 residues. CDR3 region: CSASVQASFTF. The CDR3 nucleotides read TGCAGTGCTAGTGTCCAGGCATCCTTCACCTTC.

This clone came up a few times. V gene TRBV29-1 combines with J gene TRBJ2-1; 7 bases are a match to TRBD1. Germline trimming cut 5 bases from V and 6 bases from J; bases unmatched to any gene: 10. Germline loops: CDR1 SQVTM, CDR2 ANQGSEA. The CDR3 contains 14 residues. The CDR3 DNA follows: TGCAGCGTTACCGGGACAGTACTGGGCAATGAGCAGTTCTTC. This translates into CSVTGTVLGNEQFF.

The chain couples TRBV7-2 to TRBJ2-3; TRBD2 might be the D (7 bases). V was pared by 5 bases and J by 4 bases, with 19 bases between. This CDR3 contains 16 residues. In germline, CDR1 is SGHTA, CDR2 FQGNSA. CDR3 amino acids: CASSTGRLASADTQYF. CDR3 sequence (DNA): TGTGCCAGCAGCACAGGGCGACTAGCCAGCGCAGATACGCAGTATTTT. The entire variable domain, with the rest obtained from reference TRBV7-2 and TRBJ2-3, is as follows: GAGVSQSPSNKVTEKGKDVELRCDPISGHTALYWYRQSLGQGLEFLIYFQGNSAPDKSGLPSDRFSAERTGGSVSTLTIQRTQQEDSAVYLCASSTGRLASADTQYFGPGTRLTVL.

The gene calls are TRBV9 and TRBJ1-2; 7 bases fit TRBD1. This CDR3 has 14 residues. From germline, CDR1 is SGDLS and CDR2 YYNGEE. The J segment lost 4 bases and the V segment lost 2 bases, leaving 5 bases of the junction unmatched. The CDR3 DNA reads TGTGCCAGCAGCGTCTCCGGGACAGCCTATGGCTACACCTTC. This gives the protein CASSVSGTAYGYTF.

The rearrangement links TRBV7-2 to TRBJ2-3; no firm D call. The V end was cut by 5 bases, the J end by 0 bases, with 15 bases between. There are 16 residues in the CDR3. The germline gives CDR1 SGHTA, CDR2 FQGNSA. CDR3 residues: CASSPTRLSSTDTQYF. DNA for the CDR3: TGTGCCAGCAGCCCTACGCGATTATCTAGCACAGATACGCAGTATTTT. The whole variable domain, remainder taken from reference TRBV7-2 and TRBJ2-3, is GAGVSQSPSNKVTEKGKDVELRCDPISGHTALYWYRQSLGQGLEFLIYFQGNSAPDKSGLPSDRFSAERTGGSVSTLTIQRTQQEDSAVYLCASSPTRLSSTDTQYFGPGTRLTVL.

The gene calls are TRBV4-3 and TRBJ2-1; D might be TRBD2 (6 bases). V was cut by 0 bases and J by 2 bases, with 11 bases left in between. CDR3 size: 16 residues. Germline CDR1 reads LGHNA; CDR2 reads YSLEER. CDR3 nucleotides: TGCGCCAGCAGCCAAGATCGGCGGGGAACCTACAATGAGCAGTTCTTC. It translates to CASSQDRRGTYNEQFF.

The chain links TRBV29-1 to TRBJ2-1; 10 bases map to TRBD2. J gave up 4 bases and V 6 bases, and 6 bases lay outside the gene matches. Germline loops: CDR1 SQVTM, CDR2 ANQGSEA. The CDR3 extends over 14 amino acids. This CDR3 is CSVDTSGAYNEQFF. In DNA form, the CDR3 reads TGCAGCGTCGACACTAGCGGGGCTTACAATGAGCAGTTCTTC.

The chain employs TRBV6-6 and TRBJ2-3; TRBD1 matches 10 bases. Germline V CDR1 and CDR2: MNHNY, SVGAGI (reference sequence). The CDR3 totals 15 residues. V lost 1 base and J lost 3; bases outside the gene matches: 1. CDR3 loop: CASSYWDRGTDTQYF. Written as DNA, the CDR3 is TGTGCCAGCAGTTACTGGGACAGGGGTACAGATACGCAGTATTTT.

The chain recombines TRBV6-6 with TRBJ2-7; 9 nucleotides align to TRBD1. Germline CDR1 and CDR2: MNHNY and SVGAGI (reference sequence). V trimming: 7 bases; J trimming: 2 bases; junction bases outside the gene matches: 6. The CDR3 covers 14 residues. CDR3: CASKERQGAYEQYF. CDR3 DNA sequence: TGTGCCAGCAAGGAGAGACAGGGGGCCTACGAGCAGTACTTC.